This TCR beta chain was obtained from a study of human versus mouse CDR3 diversity and MHC coevolution. The data were produced by immunoSEQ multiplex PCR, yet TCRdb's version contains in-frame clones alone and is incomplete. This table has around 59,000 clones, over 90% appearing once. Of note for this clone: Its antigen remains unknown.

Cells were CD45RO-negative CD62L-positive naive CD4 T cells sorted from PBMCs. Whole-study findings and limits: In humans, T-cell selection involved over 5 MHC II alleles. By iCHAO1, human TCR beta clonotypes numbered about 1.5 million, the most.

CDR1 and CDR2 (germline): SGHRS, YFSETQ. The CDR3 contains 14 residues. Trimming took 4 bases from V and 4 from J; bases not matched to a gene: 5. The receptor was isolated from a person aged 55-75 years in good health. Sequencing was carried out using naive CD4+ T cells from blood. Subset denoted: CD45RO-negative CD62L-positive naive CD4 T cells. The chain uses TRBV5-1 and TRBJ2-1, with 7 bases aligning to TRBD1. The DNA for the CDR3 is TGCGCCAGCAGCACAGACAGGGCGTACAATGAGCAGTTCTTC. This gives the protein CASSTDRAYNEQFF.